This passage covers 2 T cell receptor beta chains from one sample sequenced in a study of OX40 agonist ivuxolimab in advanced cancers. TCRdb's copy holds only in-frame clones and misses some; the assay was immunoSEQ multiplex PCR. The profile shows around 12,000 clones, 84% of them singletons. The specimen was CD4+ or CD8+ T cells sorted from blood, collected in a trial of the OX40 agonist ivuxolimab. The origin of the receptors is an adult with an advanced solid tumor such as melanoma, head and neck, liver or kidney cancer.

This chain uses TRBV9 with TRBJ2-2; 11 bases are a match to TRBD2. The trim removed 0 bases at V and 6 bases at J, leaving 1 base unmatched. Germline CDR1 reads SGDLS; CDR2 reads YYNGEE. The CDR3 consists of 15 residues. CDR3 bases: TGTGCCAGCAGCGTAGTAGCGGGAGGGCCCGGGGAGCTGTTTTTT. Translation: CASSVVAGGPGELFF.

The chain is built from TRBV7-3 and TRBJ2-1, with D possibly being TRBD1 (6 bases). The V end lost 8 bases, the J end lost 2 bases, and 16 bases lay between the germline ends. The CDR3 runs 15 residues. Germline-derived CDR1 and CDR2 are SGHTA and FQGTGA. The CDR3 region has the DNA TGTGCCAGCGCCGTTTCCCCAGGGGCCTACAATGAGCAGTTCTTC. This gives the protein CASAVSPGAYNEQFF.